This T cell receptor (beta chain) was retrieved from a study of blood T cells in healthy people across ages. V lost 2 bases to trimming and J lost 5 bases; unmatched junction nucleotides: 8. The CDR3 covers 15 residues. Germline lookup yields CDR1 GTSNPN and CDR2 SVGIG (reference sequence). As regards this clonotype: Its cognate antigen is unknown.

Findings of the study overall: Unsorted PBMC material precluded a definitive naive versus antigen-experienced comparison. Unknown CMV status may confound age-related changes in expanded clones.

Approximately 9.2 milliliters was the volume of peripheral blood drawn from each donor. Per individual sample, total RNA of at least 5 micrograms was extracted. A J-beta primer mix and a sample-barcoded 5' primer were used in a second PCR of roughly 7 to 12 cycles. From the 5' RACE reads, TCRdb called clonotypes with MiXCR, one entry per CDR3 protein. The table lists about 510,000 distinct CDR3 sequences, around 27% of them singletons. The sample was also reused in another study, on T cells of mothers and their children.

J is TRBJ2-5 and V is TRBV30; 10 bases map to TRBD2. This TCR came from a boy between 2 and 15 years old in good health. Material for sequencing was blood. CDR3 in DNA: TGTGCCTGGAGTTGGGGTAGCGGGGGGCTGGAGACCCAGTACTTC. Protein product: CAWSWGSGGLETQYF.